One and the same sample provided the 28 T cell receptor beta chains below, sequenced in a study of blood T cell repertoires in COVID-19. Repertoires were generated with immunoSEQ multiplex PCR, while TCRdb's copy carries only in-frame clones and drops some. Found here are tens of thousands of clones, roughly nine tenths of them singletons; the top ten hold 3%. Sequencing was carried out using peripheral blood. The receptor source for this set is a woman between 45 and 60 years old with active or convalescent COVID-19.

The chain has TRBV7-2 and TRBJ2-7, with 7 bases aligning to TRBD2. Germline CDR1 SGHTA, CDR2 FQGNSA. The CDR3 loop spans 12 amino acids. The J segment lost 6 bases and the V segment lost 8 bases, leaving 7 bases of the junction unmatched. The CDR3 region has the DNA TGTGCCAGCCGGGGGACTATGTTCGAGCAGTACTTC. Protein product: CASRGTMFEQYF.

This rearrangement joins TRBV5-6 to TRBJ1-2; 11 bases match TRBD1. The CDR3 is 15 residues long. V dropped 3 bases and J dropped 3; count of bases not matched to a gene: 4. Germline values: CDR1 SGHDT, CDR2 YYEEEE. The chain's CDR3 is CASSSPGQGDYGYTF. CDR3 in DNA: TGTGCCAGCAGCTCGCCGGGACAGGGGGACTATGGCTACACCTTC.

The V and J genes are TRBV2 and TRBJ1-5; 7 bases map to TRBD1. The germline V gene has CDR1 SNHLY and CDR2 FYNNEI. V lost 6 bases to trimming and J lost 5 bases; unmatched junction nucleotides: 10. The CDR3 is 15 residues long. The CDR3 sequence: CASSLRDRGHQPQHF. CDR3 nucleotide sequence: TGTGCCAGCAGCCTCCGGGACAGAGGACATCAGCCCCAGCATTTT.

The chain joins TRBV29-1 to TRBJ1-4; TRBD1 matches at 7 bases. The junction had 10 bases not matched to a gene; V was cut back by 6 bases and J by 3 bases. Germline CDR1 SQVTM, CDR2 ANQGSEA. CDR3 length: 15 amino acids. CDR3 sequence reads: CSVSETGSSNEKLFF. The CDR3 DNA reads as TGCAGCGTCTCCGAGACAGGGTCATCTAATGAAAAACTGTTTTTT.

CDR3 nucleotide sequence: TGCGCCAGCAGCGTATGGACAGGCCAAGAGACCCAGTACTTC. Protein: CASSVWTGQETQYF. This rearrangement joins TRBV5-1 to TRBJ2-5; 7 nucleotides agree with TRBD1. The CDR3 sequence is 14 residues long. Germline CDR1 is SGHRS and CDR2 is YFSETQ. The trim removed 4 bases at V and 1 base at J, leaving 4 bases unmatched.

The chain recombines TRBV5-1 with TRBJ1-1; D gene ambiguous. The V gene's germline CDR1 is SGHRS and CDR2 YFSETQ. This CDR3 has 12 amino acids. The V gene lost 7 bases and the J gene lost 5 bases, with 12 bases spanning the gap. The CDR3 here is CASASGETEAFF. CDR3 sequence (DNA): TGCGCCAGCGCGTCTGGGGAGACTGAAGCTTTCTTT.

The rearrangement joins TRBV7-2 to TRBJ1-1; D is uncertain. Germline assignment: CDR1 SGHTA and CDR2 FQGNSA. The V end lost 5 bases, the J end lost 8 bases, and 9 bases lay between the germline ends. The CDR3 has 11 residues. Here the CDR3 DNA reads TGTGCCAGCAGCCCCGGTCTCGAAGCTTTCTTT. Translating it yields CASSPGLEAFF.

V is TRBV4-3 and J is TRBJ2-7; 10 bases match TRBD1. The junction had 10 bases not matched to a gene; V was cut back by 3 bases and J by 2 bases. Germline CDR1 reads LGHNA; CDR2 reads YSLEER. The CDR3 is made up of 17 amino acids. The CDR3 is CASSQTRTGGFPYEQYF. In DNA form, the CDR3 reads TGCGCCAGCAGCCAGACCCGGACAGGGGGTTTCCCCTACGAGCAGTACTTC.

The rearrangement links TRBV9 to TRBJ2-2; maybe TRBD1 (5 bases). The germline V gene encodes CDR1 SGDLS and CDR2 YYNGEE. The V end was cut by 0 bases, the J end by 4 bases, with 16 bases between. This CDR3 is 17 amino acids long. CDR3 in DNA: TGTGCCAGCAGCGTAGCACAAAGGGGATCGGGCACCGGGGAGCTGTTTTTT. This sequence encodes CASSVAQRGSGTGELFF.

This chain uses TRBV13 with TRBJ2-2; D is possibly TRBD1 (5 bases). V lost 4 bases, J lost 3 bases, and 6 bases lay in between. The V gene's germline CDR1 is PRHDT and CDR2 FYEKMQ (reference sequence). CDR3 length equals 13 residues. In nucleotides, the CDR3 is TGTGCCAGCAGCTCACAGGACACCGGGGAGCTGTTTTTT. Residues: CASSSQDTGELFF.

This chain links TRBV19 with TRBJ2-7; 10 bases line up with TRBD1. The J segment lost 6 bases and the V segment lost 4 bases, leaving 6 bases of the junction unmatched. The germline V gene has CDR1 LNHDA and CDR2 SQIVND (reference sequence). The CDR3 extends over 14 amino acids. The CDR3 DNA reads as TGTGCCAGTAGTACCGGGGACAGGGGTATCGAGCAGTACTTC. Translation: CASSTGDRGIEQYF.

The chain combines TRBV6-2 or TRBV6-3 with TRBJ1-2; D is uncertain. Germline lookup yields CDR1 MNHEY and CDR2 SVGEGT. Trimming pared 5 bases from V and 3 bases from J, leaving 4 bases between. The CDR3 has 11 residues. CDR3 coding DNA: TGTGCCAGCAGTCTTTACTATGGCTACACCTTC. Amino acid sequence: CASSLYYGYTF.

The chain is built from TRBV11-3 and TRBJ1-3, with 8 bases fitting TRBD1. There are 14 residues in the CDR3. V gave up 5 bases and J gave up 3 bases; unmatched junction bases: 3. Germline-derived CDR1 and CDR2 are SGHNT and YENEEA. Here the CDR3 DNA reads TGTGCCAGCAGCGAAGGGACAGGTGGAAACACCATATATTTT. It is translated as CASSEGTGGNTIYF. Looking up the rest from reference TRBV11-3 and TRBJ1-3 gives the full variable domain: EAGVVQSPRYKIIEKKQPVAFWCNPISGHNTLYWYLQNLGQGPELLIRYENEEAVDDSQLPKDRFSAERLKGVDSTLKIQPAELGDSAVYLCASSEGTGGNTIYFGEGSWLTVV.

The chain is built from TRBV4-1 and TRBJ1-1; TRBD1 is a possible D gene (6 bases). The V end was cut by 3 bases, the J end by 0 bases, with 11 bases between. Germline loops: CDR1 MGHRA, CDR2 YSYEKL. This CDR3 spans 15 amino acids. The CDR3 loop is CASSHLQGMNTEAFF. The CDR3 DNA sequence: TGCGCCAGCAGCCACCTACAGGGTATGAACACTGAAGCTTTCTTT.

The genes are TRBV7-2 and TRBJ2-3; tentatively, D is TRBD1 (6 bases). The V end lost 1 base, the J end lost 5 bases, and 13 bases lay between the germline ends. CDR1 and CDR2 (germline): SGHTA, FQGNSA. The CDR3 spans 15 residues. The CDR3 here is CASSLGQGGGDTQYF. CDR3 DNA sequence: TGTGCCAGCAGCTTAGGTCAAGGGGGTGGAGATACGCAGTATTTT.

The chain has TRBV5-4 and TRBJ1-4; D is ambiguous. Trimming stripped 3 bases from V and 0 bases from J, with 15 bases between. Germline CDR1 is SGHNT and CDR2 is YYREEE (reference sequence). CDR3 length: 17 amino acids. The CDR3 region is CASSSRVPVPTNEKLFF. The CDR3 DNA follows: TGTGCCAGCAGCTCTCGAGTCCCGGTACCAACTAATGAAAAACTGTTTTTT.

V usage is TRBV27 and J usage is TRBJ2-7, with 10 bases identical to TRBD2. Looked up from germline, CDR1 is MNHEY and CDR2 is SMNVEV (reference sequence). The V gene end was trimmed by 0 bases and the J gene end by 2 bases; junction bases not matched to a gene: 1. CDR3 length: 15 amino acids. The CDR3 DNA reads TGTGCCAGCAGTTTATCTACTAGCGGGACCTACGAGCAGTACTTC. As protein: CASSLSTSGTYEQYF.

This clone was found once. The J gene is TRBJ2-1, the V gene TRBV19; TRBD2 agrees at 8 bases. This CDR3 is built from 13 residues. J was trimmed by 9 bases and V by 2 bases; bases with no gene match: 3. CDR1 is LNHDA, CDR2 SQIVND, per germline (reference sequence). CDR3: CASSITRGAEQFF. DNA for the CDR3: TGTGCCAGTAGTATAACGCGGGGGGCTGAGCAGTTCTTC.

V and J are TRBV7-9 and TRBJ2-7; 9 positions agree with TRBD1. This CDR3 comprises 16 residues. CDR1 and CDR2 from the germline V gene are SEHNR and FQNEAQ (reference sequence). The junction had 10 bases not matched to a gene; V was cut back by 5 bases and J by 2 bases. CDR3 nucleotides: TGTGCCAGCAGCCATCCGGAGGGACAGGGAGCCTACGAGCAGTACTTC. It yields the protein CASSHPEGQGAYEQYF.

This chain uses TRBV5-1 with TRBJ2-6, with D uncertain. The V and J ends lost 0 bases and 0 bases respectively, with 7 bases between them. The length of the CDR3 is 16 residues. Germline V CDR1 and CDR2: SGHRS, YFSETQ. The CDR3 protein is CASSLGGTSGANVLTF. CDR3 bases: TGCGCCAGCAGCTTGGGAGGAACCTCTGGGGCCAACGTCCTGACTTTC. The complete variable domain, with remaining parts taken from reference TRBV5-1 and TRBJ2-6, reads KAGVTQTPRYLIKTRGQQVTLSCSPISGHRSVSWYQQTPGQGLQFLFEYFSETQRNKGNFPGRFSGRQFSNSRSEMNVSTLELGDSALYLCASSLGGTSGANVLTFGAGSRLTVL.

This chain uses TRBV6-5 with TRBJ1-1; D possibly corresponds to TRBD1 (6 bases). V was trimmed by 6 bases and J by 6 bases, leaving 14 bases between them. The CDR3 runs 13 residues. CDR1 and CDR2 (germline): MNHEY, SVGAGI. CDR3 sequence: CASSRGGAAEAFF. The DNA of the CDR3 is TGTGCCAGCAGCCGCGGGGGGGCCGCTGAAGCTTTCTTT.

This chain joins TRBV5-6 and TRBJ2-6, with D possibly being TRBD1 (6 bases). With 2 bases removed from V and 4 bases from J, the gap between germline ends came to 10 bases. Germline lookup yields CDR1 SGHDT and CDR2 YYEEEE. This CDR3 region has 15 residues. This chain's CDR3 is CASSLDRIGANVLTF. CDR3 sequence (DNA): TGTGCCAGCAGCTTAGACAGGATCGGGGCCAACGTCCTGACTTTC.

The chain employs TRBV4-1 and TRBJ2-1, with D possibly TRBD2 on 5 matching bases. From germline, CDR1 is MGHRA and CDR2 YSYEKL. This CDR3 region has 18 residues. V was shortened by 1 base and J by 8 bases, with 24 bases between the two germline ends. CDR3 region: CASSQVAPTGIYMDEQFF. The CDR3 DNA is TGCGCCAGCAGCCAAGTCGCCCCAACGGGGATATATATGGATGAGCAGTTCTTC.

This rearrangement joins TRBV7-9 to TRBJ1-1, with D possibly matching TRBD1 (6 bases). This CDR3 has 15 residues. CDR1 is SEHNR, CDR2 FQNEAQ, per germline (reference sequence). V shed 3 bases and J shed 6 bases, with 17 bases lying between them. In DNA form, the CDR3 reads TGTGCCAGCAGCTTTATAGGGGGTTCGGTTCCTGAAGCTTTCTTT. As protein: CASSFIGGSVPEAFF.

Here the CDR3 DNA reads TGTGCCAGCAGCCCTCCCCGACAGGGCCAGAACACTGAAGCTTTCTTT. This codes for CASSPPRQGQNTEAFF. V usage is TRBV9 and J usage is TRBJ1-1, with 7 positions matching TRBD1. This CDR3 spans 16 amino acids. Germline loops: CDR1 SGDLS, CDR2 YYNGEE. With 4 bases clipped from V and 1 base from J, the junction kept 10 bases outside the gene matches.

This chain links TRBV7-2 with TRBJ2-2; D gene ambiguous. Trimming shortened V by 1 base and J by 0 bases, and 9 bases separated the two germline ends. Germline assignment: CDR1 SGHTA and CDR2 FQGNSA. The CDR3 loop spans 16 amino acids. The CDR3 DNA follows: TGTGCCAGCAGCTTAGTACCGGGTTCGAACACCGGGGAGCTGTTTTTT. The encoded protein is CASSLVPGSNTGELFF.

This sequence joins TRBV7-3 and TRBJ2-1; 7 bases are a match to TRBD2. In germline, CDR1 is SGHTA, CDR2 FQGTGA. With V trimmed by 4 bases and J by 7 bases, 10 bases remained unmatched. The CDR3 is 15 amino acids. This CDR3 reads CASSSPGLTRNEQFF. In DNA form, the CDR3 reads TGTGCCAGCAGCTCACCGGGACTAACTAGGAATGAGCAGTTCTTC.

The table lists this clone with a count of one. V and J are TRBV13 and TRBJ2-4, with D unresolved. In germline, CDR1 is PRHDT, CDR2 FYEKMQ (reference sequence). CDR3 size: 14 residues. Trimming took off 3 bases at V and 4 bases at J, with 10 bases between the two ends. CDR3 in DNA: TGTGCCAGCAGCTTTGTTCAGGATAAAAACATTCAGTACTTC. It specifies CASSFVQDKNIQYF.